The rows below give T cell receptor beta chains drawn from one sample of a study of cytomegalovirus exposure and HLA in healthy donors. TCRdb keeps only in-frame clones here, not all; method: immunoSEQ multiplex PCR. The table lists around 230,000 clones, about 81% of them singletons. Material: PBMCs. Receptor source: a man aged 35 to 55 in good health and CMV-seropositive. Each CDR3 is given with its conserved first and last residue.

v_gene: TRBV19
j_gene: TRBJ2-1
CDR3aa: CATQASGEQFF

v_gene: TRBV6-1
j_gene: TRBJ1-2
CDR3aa: CASRAGQAANYGYTF

v_gene: TRBV7-2
j_gene: TRBJ1-3
CDR3aa: CASSFSGTSSGNTIYF

v_gene: TRBV6-6
j_gene: TRBJ1-1
CDR3aa: CASRYRGNTEAFF

v_gene: TRBV30
j_gene: TRBJ1-5
CDR3aa: CACRDRASNQPQHF

v_gene: TRBV25-1
j_gene: TRBJ1-1
CDR3aa: CASSDFEGQGAEAFF

v_gene: TRBV5-6
j_gene: TRBJ2-1
CDR3aa: CASSLILAGDNEQFF

v_gene: TRBV5-1
j_gene: TRBJ2-7
CDR3aa: CASSFTSGSYEQYF

v_gene: TRBV7-7
j_gene: TRBJ2-7
CDR3aa: CASSPGQGSEQYF

v_gene: TRBV5-1
j_gene: TRBJ2-7
CDR3aa: CASSLVQGAREQYF

v_gene: TRBV5-5
j_gene: TRBJ2-3
CDR3aa: CASSFLGGTDTQYF

v_gene: TRBV9
j_gene: TRBJ1-2
CDR3aa: CASSPSGTGAFYGYTF

v_gene: TRBV5-6
j_gene: TRBJ2-1
CDR3aa: CASSLSVGGRNEQFF

v_gene: TRBV6-5
j_gene: TRBJ1-5
CDR3aa: CASSYSWGGQSQPQHF

v_gene: TRBV6-5
j_gene: TRBJ1-1
CDR3aa: CASSYARWGVAEAFF

v_gene: TRBV7-2
j_gene: TRBJ2-1
CDR3aa: CASSLFQGSYNEQFF

v_gene: TRBV7-8
j_gene: TRBJ2-2
CDR3aa: CASSSGTGLGGELFF

v_gene: TRBV5-1
j_gene: TRBJ1-4
CDR3aa: CASSAGQGESEKLFF

v_gene: TRBV6-5
j_gene: TRBJ2-4
CDR3aa: CASRSTGEGNIQYF

v_gene: TRBV13
j_gene: TRBJ1-5
CDR3aa: CASSLGGRGNQPQHF

v_gene: TRBV11-2
j_gene: TRBJ2-1
CDR3aa: CASSPRVLEQFF

v_gene: TRBV7-9
j_gene: TRBJ2-2
CDR3aa: CASSPPLGVSGELFF

v_gene: TRBV9
j_gene: TRBJ1-2
CDR3aa: CASSVSTTGYGYTF

v_gene: TRBV25-1
j_gene: TRBJ2-3
CDR3aa: CASSEFSLTDTQYF

v_gene: TRBV7-6
j_gene: TRBJ2-7
CDR3aa: CASSLELAGYYEQYF

v_gene: TRBV5-1
j_gene: TRBJ1-1
CDR3aa: CASRIQGSTEAFF

v_gene: TRBV5-6
j_gene: TRBJ1-2
CDR3aa: CASSLQGVGGYTF

v_gene: TRBV6-5
j_gene: TRBJ1-1
CDR3aa: CASSYGTGETEAFF

v_gene: TRBV7-9
j_gene: TRBJ2-7
CDR3aa: CASNQGQGGMHEQYF

v_gene: TRBV5-1
j_gene: TRBJ2-3
CDR3aa: CASSLDPSTDTQYF

v_gene: TRBV7-6
j_gene: TRBJ1-2
CDR3aa: CASSPTGGRGYTF

v_gene: TRBV2
j_gene: TRBJ1-4
CDR3aa: CASSVWLNEKLFF

v_gene: TRBV27
j_gene: TRBJ2-2
CDR3aa: CASGRGTGELFF

v_gene: TRBV6-5
j_gene: TRBJ2-1
CDR3aa: CASSTGTTSGEQFF

v_gene: TRBV5-1
j_gene: TRBJ1-5
CDR3aa: CASSLSSNQPQHF

v_gene: TRBV6-1
j_gene: TRBJ2-5
CDR3aa: CASGGRQETQYF

v_gene: TRBV7-9
j_gene: TRBJ1-2
CDR3aa: CASSRTGGYGYTF

v_gene: TRBV27
j_gene: TRBJ2-5
CDR3aa: CASSPAFPGAKQETQYF

v_gene: TRBV6-5
j_gene: TRBJ1-5
CDR3aa: CASSYDGSQPQHF

v_gene: TRBV29-1
j_gene: TRBJ1-2
CDR3aa: CSARSGQGPGYTF

v_gene: TRBV29-1
j_gene: TRBJ1-5
CDR3aa: CSVLTGDRQPQHF

v_gene: TRBV5-1
j_gene: TRBJ2-7
CDR3aa: CASSYWTPSYEQYF

v_gene: TRBV7-8
j_gene: TRBJ1-4
CDR3aa: CASSPWDSSRGEKLFF

v_gene: TRBV5-1
j_gene: TRBJ2-2
CDR3aa: CASSLAGQLPLTGELFF

v_gene: TRBV5-1
j_gene: TRBJ2-7
CDR3aa: CASSLGTRSSYEQYF

v_gene: TRBV19
j_gene: TRBJ2-6
CDR3aa: CASSNGLAGISGANVLTF

v_gene: TRBV6-5
j_gene: TRBJ2-6
CDR3aa: CASSYSGRTGANVLTF